These T cell receptor beta chains were read from a single sample in a study of T cells in Graves' hyperthyroidism and ophthalmopathy. TCRdb re-called the multiplex PCR reads through MiXCR, storing one row per CDR3 protein. The sample lists 600,000 to 650,000 distinct CDR3 sequences, around 21% occurring once. Sequencing was carried out using blood. Receptors originate from a young man with Graves' ophthalmopathy. CDR3s include the opening cysteine and the closing phenylalanine or tryptophan. A D gene is named only where the DNA matches it firmly. The size field is filled for only some rows; it gives once, few, many or a size class.

TRBV6-1,TRBJ1-1,TRBD1,many,15,TGTGCCAGCAGTGAAAACAGGGGTTTGAACACTGAAGCTTTCTTT,CASSENRGLNTEAFF
TRBV24-1,TRBJ2-3,TRBD2,NA,17,TGTGCCACCAGTAAGGACCCTAGCGGGAGGAGCACAGATACGCAGTATTTT,CATSKDPSGRSTDTQYF
TRBV6-1,TRBJ2-7,NA,NA,13,TGTGCCAGCAGTTCCCAGACAGCATACGAGCAGTACTTC,CASSSQTAYEQYF
TRBV29-1,TRBJ2-7,NA,NA,14,TGCAGCGTTGAAAGACAGGACACCTACGACGAGCAGTACTTC,CSVERQDTYDEQYF
TRBV30,TRBJ2-2,NA,many,12,TGTGCCTGGCGGGGGAACACCGGGGAGCTGTTTTTT,CAWRGNTGELFF
TRBV5-6,TRBJ2-2,NA,NA,16,TGTGCCAGCAGCTCCCCTGGGGGGGGCCGTACCGGGGAGCTGTTTTTT,CASSSPGGGRTGELFF
TRBV20-1,TRBJ2-5,TRBD2,few,15,TGCAGTGCTAGTGGACTAGCGGGAAGCCAAGAGACCCAGTACTTC,CSASGLAGSQETQYF
TRBV20-1,TRBJ2-5,TRBD2,many,16,TGCAGTGCTAGAGAGGGCCCTGGCGGGAGTGGAGAGACCCAGTACTTC,CSAREGPGGSGETQYF
TRBV7-6,TRBJ2-3,TRBD2,NA,16,TGTGCCAGCAGCTTAGGGGGCGGGAGTGGAACAGATACGCAGTATTTT,CASSLGGGSGTDTQYF
TRBV20-1,TRBJ2-7,TRBD2,NA,15,TGCAGTGCTAGCCCCTTCCTAGCGGGAGCCTACGAGCAGTACTTC,CSASPFLAGAYEQYF
TRBV6-5,TRBJ2-7,NA,NA,15,TGTGCCAGCAGTTACTCGCGGGGCGAGGGCTACGAGCAGTACTTC,CASSYSRGEGYEQYF
TRBV6-9,TRBJ2-7,TRBD2,few,17,TGTGCCAGCAGTTCTCTGCCTCGGACTAGCGGGAGCTACGAGCAGTACTTC,CASSSLPRTSGSYEQYF
TRBV5-1,TRBJ1-4,TRBD1,NA,13,TGCGCCAGCAGTCAGACAGGGAATGAAAAACTGTTTTTT,CASSQTGNEKLFF
TRBV10-3,TRBJ2-2,TRBD2,few,20,TGTGCCATCAGTGAGCCCGGACTAGCGGGAGGTTCGGGTCGGGCCGGGGAGCTGTTTTTT,CAISEPGLAGGSGRAGELFF
TRBV20-1,TRBJ2-3,NA,NA,11,TGCAGTGCTATATACACAGATACGCAGTATTTT,CSAIYTDTQYF
TRBV24-1,TRBJ2-2,TRBD1,few,16,TGTGCCACCAGTGACTGGACAGGGGTGGACACCGGGGAGCTGTTTTTT,CATSDWTGVDTGELFF
TRBV6-2/TRBV6-3,TRBJ1-5,NA,few,13,TGTGCCAGCAGTTACCAGGCCGTTCAGCCCCAGCATTTT,CASSYQAVQPQHF
TRBV19,TRBJ1-5,NA,NA,14,TGTGCCAGTTGGACTGGGTATAGCAATCAGCCCCAGCATTTT,CASWTGYSNQPQHF
TRBV20-1,TRBJ2-1,NA,many,16,TGCAGTGCTATCCCAGGAGCAAAATCCTCTAACAATGAGCAGTTCTTC,CSAIPGAKSSNNEQFF
TRBV20-1,TRBJ1-5,TRBD1,many,16,TGCAGTGCCAGCGGACAGGGGGCGCGGGACAATCAGCCCCAGCATTTT,CSASGQGARDNQPQHF
TRBV6-1,TRBJ1-4,TRBD1,NA,13,TGTGCCATCACAGGGACAGGGGTCGAAAAACTGTTTTTT,CAITGTGVEKLFF
TRBV2,TRBJ2-3,NA,NA,16,TGTGCCAGCAGCCCTTGGGCGGGGGCTAGCACAGATACGCAGTATTTT,CASSPWAGASTDTQYF